A single sample is the source of the 28 T cell receptor beta chains below, sequenced in a study of early stage breast cancer tumors. Data came from immunoSEQ multiplex PCR; TCRdb stores just in-frame clones and leaves some out. The table lists about 4,800 clones, about 61% of them singletons, with about a sixth in the top ten. Material for sequencing was breast tumor tissue. These receptor sequences come from a person aged 50-59 years with breast cancer.

This rearrangement joins TRBV6-5 to TRBJ1-2; D is undetermined. Trimming pared 6 bases from V and 0 bases from J, leaving 8 bases between. The CDR3 contains 13 residues. CDR1 MNHEY and CDR2 SVGAGI come from the germline V gene. The DNA of the CDR3 is TGTGCCAGCAGACTAGAGACTAACTATGGCTACACCTTC. This translates into CASRLETNYGYTF.

This clone showed up just a few times. The chain is built from TRBV2 and TRBJ2-7; the D gene is possibly TRBD2 (6 bases). The CDR3 runs 13 residues. Germline values: CDR1 SNHLY, CDR2 FYNNEI. V lost 4 bases to trimming and J lost 5 bases, with 12 bases between them. CDR3 loop: CASSAAGSNEQYF. The CDR3 nucleotides read TGTGCCAGCAGTGCTGCGGGGAGCAACGAGCAGTACTTC.

A remark on this clone: In the same sample, other DNA sequences code for this CDR3. This rearrangement joins TRBV5-1 to TRBJ2-2; the D is unclear. The germline V and J ends were trimmed by 0 bases and 5 bases, with 5 bases remaining between them. In germline, CDR1 is SGHRS, CDR2 YFSETQ. The CDR3 covers 13 residues. CDR3 residues: CASSLGRTGELFF. In nucleotides, the CDR3 is TGCGCCAGCAGCTTGGGCAGAACCGGGGAGCTGTTTTTT.

The count of this clone is one. The rearrangement joins TRBV4-3 to TRBJ2-4, with TRBD2 matching over 12 bases. V was clipped by 0 bases and J by 7 bases; unmatched bases: 1. CDR1 and CDR2 from the germline V gene are LGHNA and YSLEER. This CDR3 spans 15 amino acids. CDR3 coding DNA: TGCGCCAGCAGCCAAGATACTAGCGGGGGGAACATTCAGTACTTC. This translates into CASSQDTSGGNIQYF.

This chain joins TRBV15 and TRBJ1-3; no reliable D call. The ends were cut back, 1 base at V and 0 bases at J, with 13 bases in the middle. Germline V gives CDR1 LNHNV, CDR2 YYDKDF (reference sequence). The CDR3 is 17 amino acids. CDR3 protein: CATSRGTAWSSGNTIYF. DNA for the CDR3: TGTGCCACCAGCAGAGGCACCGCCTGGAGCTCTGGAAACACCATATATTTT. Supplemented by reference TRBV15 and TRBJ1-3, the full variable domain reads DAMVIQNPRYQVTQFGKPVTLSCSQTLNHNVMYWYQQKSSQAPKLLFHYYDKDFNNEADTPDNFQSRRPNTSFCFLDIRSPGLGDTAMYLCATSRGTAWSSGNTIYFGEGSWLTVV.

The chain uses TRBV11-2 and TRBJ2-1; D may correspond to TRBD1 or TRBD2 (5 bases each). The CDR3 extends over 16 amino acids. Per the germline V gene, CDR1 is SGHAT and CDR2 is FQNNGV. V shed 1 base and J shed 12 bases, with 22 bases lying between them. The CDR3 region is CASSLVGSSGRIAQFF. The CDR3 region has the DNA TGTGCCAGCAGCTTAGTTGGGTCTTCGGGGCGGATTGCGCAGTTCTTC.

The genes are TRBV6-6 and TRBJ1-6; a weak D match, TRBD1 (6 bases). The germline V gene encodes CDR1 MNHNY and CDR2 SVGAGI (reference sequence). Trimming cost V 1 base and J 7 bases, with 14 bases left between them. The CDR3 covers 16 residues. In DNA form, the CDR3 reads TGTGCCAGCAGTTACTTTACAGGGATTTGGAATTCACCCCTCCACTTT. Amino acids: CASSYFTGIWNSPLHF.

This rearrangement joins TRBV7-6 to TRBJ2-2; no definite D call. The V end was cut by 1 base, the J end by 3 bases, with 9 bases between. CDR3 length: 15 residues. Germline V gene data show CDR1 as SGHVS and CDR2 as FNYEAQ. The CDR3 spells CASSLGASYTGELFF. CDR3 nucleotide sequence: TGTGCCAGCAGCTTAGGCGCGTCATACACCGGGGAGCTGTTTTTT.

This clone has more than one count but fewer than ten. This chain uses TRBV7-2 with TRBJ2-1; tentatively, D is TRBD1 or TRBD2 (7 bases each). This CDR3 contains 16 residues. Trimming pared 1 base from V and 4 bases from J, leaving 14 bases between. The germline V gene has CDR1 SGHTA and CDR2 FQGNSA. The DNA for the CDR3 is TGTGCCAGCAGCTTAGGAGGGAGGGGGCTATACAATGAGCAGTTCTTC. Translated: CASSLGGRGLYNEQFF.

This clone was seen a handful of times. The chain joins TRBV19 to TRBJ2-1, with TRBD2 matching 14 bases. V gave up 7 bases and J gave up 3 bases; unmatched junction bases: 2. This CDR3 has 15 residues. CDR1 and CDR2 from the germline V gene are LNHDA and SQIVND (reference sequence). The CDR3 reads CASIGLAGGYNEQFF. The CDR3 DNA reads TGTGCCAGTATCGGACTAGCGGGGGGCTACAATGAGCAGTTCTTC.

The rearrangement links TRBV9 to TRBJ2-3, with a possible D match to TRBD1 (6 bases). In germline, CDR1 is SGDLS, CDR2 YYNGEE. V shed 0 bases and J shed 2 bases, with 10 bases lying between them. This CDR3 is 15 amino acids long. Here the CDR3 DNA reads TGTGCCAGCAGCGTAGTAGACAGGTACACAGATACGCAGTATTTT. This encodes CASSVVDRYTDTQYF.

This clone has just a few counts. The chain recombines TRBV5-1 with TRBJ1-1, with D perhaps matching TRBD1 (6 bases). The CDR3 extends over 14 amino acids. V lost 2 bases, J lost 2 bases, and 10 bases lay in between. Looked up from germline, CDR1 is SGHRS and CDR2 is YFSETQ. For the CDR3, the DNA is TGCGCCAGCAGCTTAGGGACACATAACACTGAAGCTTTCTTT. Protein: CASSLGTHNTEAFF.

J is TRBJ1-2 and V is TRBV9; no reliable D call. Germline V gene sequence: CDR1 SGDLS, CDR2 YYNGEE. The CDR3 is made up of 14 amino acids. Trimming left V 3 bases short and J 2 bases short, with 11 bases between. CDR3: CASSARTGNYGYTF. Written as DNA, the CDR3 is TGTGCCAGCAGCGCTCGGACTGGAAACTATGGCTACACCTTC.

The genes are TRBV7-2 and TRBJ1-2; TRBD1 aligns across 8 bases. CDR1 is SGHTA, CDR2 FQGNSA, per germline. CDR3 length: 14 amino acids. V lost 3 bases, J lost 2 bases, and 2 bases stayed unmatched. The CDR3 bases are TGTGCCAGCAGCTTCTCAGGGGGCAACTATGGCTACACCTTC. It encodes CASSFSGGNYGYTF.

As to this clone: Other DNA variants within this sample encode the same CDR3. The rearrangement joins TRBV6-1 to TRBJ1-1; D gene uncertain. The CDR3 is 12 amino acids. V dropped 3 bases and J dropped 1 base, with 3 bases sitting between them. Per the germline V gene, CDR1 is MNHNS and CDR2 is SASEGT. The DNA for the CDR3 is TGTGCCAGCAGTGAGGCGAACACTGAAGCTTTCTTT. It specifies CASSEANTEAFF.

The rearrangement uses TRBV5-1 and TRBJ1-1, with 9 bases identical to TRBD1. Germline V gene data show CDR1 as SGHRS and CDR2 as YFSETQ. The ends lost 3 bases at V and 0 bases at J; junction bases unmatched: 3. This CDR3 comprises 15 residues. In DNA form, the CDR3 reads TGCGCCAGCAGCTGGACAGGGGAGATGAACACTGAAGCTTTCTTT. Translated: CASSWTGEMNTEAFF.

This clone came up a few times. The genes are TRBV5-1 and TRBJ1-1, with TRBD1 as a possible D gene (5 bases). V lost 1 base and J 2 bases, leaving 9 bases between the germline ends. This CDR3 is built from 14 residues. Germline lookup yields CDR1 SGHRS and CDR2 YFSETQ. CDR3 DNA: TGCGCCAGCAGCTTGTTACAGGATAACACTGAAGCTTTCTTT. Encoded protein: CASSLLQDNTEAFF.

The rearrangement joins TRBV11-2 to TRBJ1-2; D call uncertain. The CDR3 length is 12 residues. Trimming took 8 bases from V and 2 from J, leaving 9 bases between them. Germline CDR1 is SGHAT and CDR2 is FQNNGV. The CDR3 DNA reads as TGTGCCAGCTCAAATGCCAACTATGGCTACACCTTC. The encoded protein is CASSNANYGYTF.

The rearrangement links TRBV11-3 to TRBJ2-1; 9 bases agree with TRBD1. The V segment lost 0 bases and the J segment 6 bases; nucleotides outside the gene matches: 12. The CDR3 has 18 amino acids. CDR1 is SGHNT, CDR2 YENEEA, per germline. CDR3 sequence (DNA): TGTGCCAGCAGCTTAGACTCTCCCGGGACAGGGAATGTCAATGAGCAGTTCTTC. As protein: CASSLDSPGTGNVNEQFF.

The rearrangement joins TRBV29-1 to TRBJ2-7, with 11 bases identical to TRBD1. The J segment lost 9 bases and the V segment lost 1 base, leaving 2 bases of the junction unmatched. Germline V lookup: CDR1 SQVTM, CDR2 ANQGSEA. The CDR3 loop spans 12 amino acids. In nucleotides, the CDR3 is TGCAGCGTTGAAGTGGGGACAGGGGGGCAGTACTTC. It is translated as CSVEVGTGGQYF.

The gene calls are TRBV2 and TRBJ1-5, with D possibly TRBD1 on 5 matching bases. Trimming removed 8 bases at V and 9 bases at J, with 17 bases between. This CDR3 contains 13 residues. CDR1 and CDR2 from the germline V gene are SNHLY and FYNNEI. The CDR3 DNA sequence: TGTGCCAGCTCGGGGGTGGGTTTAGGGCCCCAGCATTTT. Protein: CASSGVGLGPQHF.

The chain uses TRBV4-1 and TRBJ2-3; D is ambiguous. The CDR3 has 12 residues. Germline V gene lookup returns CDR1 MGHRA and CDR2 YSYEKL. With 3 bases removed from V and 7 bases from J, the gap between germline ends came to 8 bases. CDR3 nucleotide sequence: TGCGCCAGCAGCCACCAAGCGAATACGCAGTATTTT. It specifies CASSHQANTQYF.

The chain combines TRBV6-5 with TRBJ2-1; TRBD2 might be the D (5 bases). From germline, CDR1 is MNHEY and CDR2 SVGAGI. The V and J ends lost 7 bases and 5 bases respectively, with 15 bases between them. The CDR3 runs 14 residues. The CDR3 nucleotides are TGTGCCAGCAATAAACTAGAATTTCACAATGAGCAGTTCTTC. Translation gives CASNKLEFHNEQFF.

This chain's CDR3 is CASNLGGFEEQYF. The CDR3 DNA follows: TGTGCCAGCAACCTCGGAGGGTTCGAAGAGCAGTACTTC. The chain joins TRBV5-5 to TRBJ2-7; tentative D call: TRBD2 (6 bases). The CDR3 consists of 13 residues. V lost 6 bases to trimming and J lost 7 bases, with 17 bases between them. Germline V gene sequence: CDR1 SGHKS, CDR2 YYEKEE (reference sequence).

The chain joins TRBV19 to TRBJ2-5; 9 bases map to TRBD2. The CDR3 is 14 residues long. Germline V CDR1 and CDR2: LNHDA, SQIVND (reference sequence). Germline trimming cut 6 bases from V and 4 bases from J; bases unmatched to any gene: 6. The CDR3 nucleotides are TGTGCCAGTAGAGATCAAGCGGGAGGAGAGACCCAGTACTTC. Protein: CASRDQAGGETQYF.

This clone counts as medium-sized (0.01 to 0.1%). This chain joins TRBV21-1 and TRBJ1-5. TRBV21-1 is a documented pseudogene. This CDR3 region has 13 residues. This CDR3 reads CASRSFSNQPQHF. The CDR3 DNA sequence: TGTGCCAGCCGGAGTTTTAGCAATCAGCCCCAGCATTTT.

CDR3 sequence (DNA): TGTGCCAGCAGCCCAAAAGAGGCCATTCAGTACTTC. It yields the protein CASSPKEAIQYF. This chain uses TRBV7-8 with TRBJ2-4; no clear D. V was shortened by 5 bases and J by 9 bases, with 11 bases between the two germline ends. The CDR3 sequence is 12 residues long. CDR1 and CDR2 (germline): SGHVS, FQNEAQ.

This clone has a single count. This chain connects TRBV6-5 to TRBJ1-1; possible D gene TRBD1, 6 bases. Germline CDR1 reads MNHEY; CDR2 reads SVGAGI. V lost 5 bases and J 10 bases, leaving 17 bases between the germline ends. This CDR3 has 13 residues. The CDR3 loop is CASSRDILWGAFF. Here the CDR3 DNA reads TGTGCCAGCAGTCGGGACATTTTGTGGGGAGCTTTCTTT.